These 9 T cell receptor beta chains were sequenced from one sample in a study of response to subunit inactivated influenza vaccine (dated by TCRdb to the late 2010s). The library relied on RT-PCR. The data were produced on an Illumina HiSeq 2500. TCRdb trimmed the raw reads at Q25, called clones with MiXCR and kept productive beta chains. Identical CDR3 protein sequences are pooled into one entry, listed with their most common genes and DNA. Counted in this sample were 630,000 or so distinct CDR3 sequences; 15% to 19% of them appeared once. The ten largest clonotypes hold roughly 12% of the sample. Sequencing was performed on PBMCs from blood, taken 11 to 12 days after vaccination. These receptors were obtained from a man aged 50-59 years who received an inactivated influenza vaccine. Donor details come from another sample of the same person, matched by shared clones.

This clonotype has a single count. The V gene is TRBV7-3, the J gene TRBJ1-5; no reliable D call. V lost 2 bases and J lost 0, with 11 bases in between. In germline, CDR1 is SGHTA, CDR2 FQGTGA. The CDR3 is 16 residues long. CDR3 residues: CASSLLAEYSNQPQHF. In DNA form, the CDR3 reads TGTGCCAGCAGCTTATTGGCAGAATATAGCAATCAGCCCCAGCATTTT.

This clonotype was seen just once. The chain joins TRBV6-2 or TRBV6-3 to TRBJ2-3; no clear D. Germline-derived CDR1 and CDR2 are MNHEY and SVGEGT. The CDR3 covers 14 residues. The V and J ends lost 5 bases and 6 bases respectively, with 15 bases between them. The CDR3 reads CASSVGLRADTQYF. The CDR3 DNA follows: TGTGCCAGCAGTGTCGGCTTAAGGGCTGATACGCAGTATTTT.

The chain employs TRBV7-2 and TRBJ2-5; 7 bases match TRBD1. CDR3 size: 15 residues. The V segment lost 5 bases and the J segment 5 bases; nucleotides outside the gene matches: 11. Germline loops: CDR1 SGHTA, CDR2 FQGNSA. The DNA of the CDR3 is TGTGCCAGCAGCCTTCCGGGACAGACGAGGGAGACCCAGTACTTC. Translated: CASSLPGQTRETQYF.

At least ten counts were recorded for this clonotype. The chain joins TRBV29-1 to TRBJ2-1; 7 positions match TRBD2. The CDR3 is 13 amino acids. J lost 7 bases, V lost 6 bases, and 9 bases had no gene match. Per germline, CDR1 SQVTM and CDR2 ANQGSEA. In DNA form, the CDR3 reads TGCAGCGTCGATGCGGGGGAGGGAAATGAGCAGTTCTTC. Protein product: CSVDAGEGNEQFF.

V gene TRBV10-2 combines with J gene TRBJ2-1, with TRBD2 matching over 9 bases. The CDR3 totals 15 residues. Germline V lookup: CDR1 WSHSY, CDR2 SAAADI. The V gene end was trimmed by 0 bases and the J gene end by 6 bases; junction bases not matched to a gene: 3. CDR3 DNA: TGCGCCAGCAGTGAGTCTAGCGGGAGAGGCAATGAGCAGTTCTTC. Residues: CASSESSGRGNEQFF.

The V gene is TRBV5-1, the J gene TRBJ2-1, with 8 bases aligning to TRBD2. CDR3 size: 16 residues. Trimming removed 4 bases from V and 0 bases from J; junction bases left unmatched: 6. The germline gives CDR1 SGHRS, CDR2 YFSETQ. CDR3: CASSRIAGISYNEQFF. In DNA form, the CDR3 reads TGCGCCAGCAGCAGAATAGCGGGAATCTCCTACAATGAGCAGTTCTTC.

This clonotype was seen repeatedly, ten times or more. This chain connects TRBV29-1 to TRBJ1-2; 11 bases are a match to TRBD1. J was trimmed by 1 base and V by 4 bases; bases with no gene match: 8. Germline V gene lookup returns CDR1 SQVTM and CDR2 ANQGSEA. The CDR3 loop spans 16 amino acids. CDR3 loop: CSVVWTGGRFNYGYTF. The CDR3 nucleotides are TGCAGCGTTGTTTGGACAGGGGGCCGGTTTAACTATGGCTACACCTTC.

This clonotype was picked up many times. The rearrangement links TRBV7-2 to TRBJ2-3; D is undetermined. V dropped 1 base and J dropped 2 bases, with 10 bases sitting between them. The CDR3 has 15 residues. The germline gives CDR1 SGHTA, CDR2 FQGNSA. CDR3 sequence reads: CASSLGIASTDTQYF. As DNA, the CDR3 is TGTGCCAGCAGCTTAGGAATTGCGTCCACAGATACGCAGTATTTT.

This clonotype was observed a few times. The chain is built from TRBV4-1 and TRBJ1-1, with 7 bases matching TRBD1. V lost 3 bases and J lost 4; bases outside the gene matches: 8. This CDR3 is 15 amino acids long. Per the germline V gene, CDR1 is MGHRA and CDR2 is YSYEKL. The CDR3 DNA reads TGCGCCAGCAGCCAGGAGACAGGGAGGCTCACTGAAGCTTTCTTT. This codes for CASSQETGRLTEAFF.